Below are 29 T cell receptor beta chains sequenced from a single sample in a study of cytomegalovirus exposure and HLA in healthy donors. Primers for the PCR totalled 60 Vbeta and 13 Jbeta. The assay was immunoSEQ multiplex PCR, and TCRdb's table has in-frame clones only and misses some. Listed are roughly 42,000 clones; 1% to 1.5% falls within the top ten. Sequencing was done on a sample of PBMCs. The receptors shown here come from a man aged 25-40 years in good health and CMV-seronegative.

This rearrangement joins TRBV5-1 to TRBJ2-2; 8 bases line up with TRBD1. J was trimmed by 3 bases and V by 3 bases; bases with no gene match: 4. This CDR3 has 15 amino acids. Germline V gives CDR1 SGHRS, CDR2 YFSETQ. DNA for the CDR3: TGCGCCAGCAGCTCGACAGGGGCTGACACCGGGGAGCTGTTTTTT. Its protein is CASSSTGADTGELFF.

V is TRBV4-1 and J is TRBJ2-7; 13 nucleotides align to TRBD2. The CDR3 is made up of 14 amino acids. V lost 3 bases to trimming and J lost 4 bases; unmatched junction nucleotides: 0. CDR1 is MGHRA and CDR2 is YSYEKL in the germline V gene. CDR3: CASSQGLAGYEQYF. CDR3 bases: TGCGCCAGCAGCCAGGGACTAGCGGGGTACGAGCAGTACTTC.

V gene TRBV7-2 combines with J gene TRBJ2-7; TRBD2 matches 8 bases. Trimming at V came to 5 bases and at J to 1 base, leaving 10 bases not matched to a gene. CDR1 and CDR2 from the germline V gene are SGHTA and FQGNSA. CDR3 length equals 16 residues. The CDR3 reads CASSPPGGDLSYEQYF. The CDR3, as DNA: TGTGCCAGCAGCCCGCCGGGGGGGGATCTTTCCTACGAGCAGTACTTC.

The V call is TRBV11-3, the J call TRBJ2-7; the D gene is possibly TRBD2 (5 bases). V was cut by 0 bases and J by 3 bases, with 18 bases left in between. Germline values: CDR1 SGHNT, CDR2 YENEEA. This CDR3 region has 17 residues. DNA of the CDR3: TGTGCCAGCAGCTTAGAAGCGGTCGAGACAAAGGGCTACGAGCAGTACTTC. The encoded protein is CASSLEAVETKGYEQYF. The variable domain in full, completed from reference TRBV11-3 and TRBJ2-7, reads EAGVVQSPRYKIIEKKQPVAFWCNPISGHNTLYWYLQNLGQGPELLIRYENEEAVDDSQLPKDRFSAERLKGVDSTLKIQPAELGDSAVYLCASSLEAVETKGYEQYFGPGTRLTVT.

The rearrangement joins TRBV5-1 to TRBJ2-5; 9 bases align to TRBD1. CDR1 and CDR2 from the germline V gene are SGHRS and YFSETQ. J was trimmed by 5 bases and V by 4 bases; bases with no gene match: 9. CDR3 length: 15 residues. Here the CDR3 reads CASSPRTGAGETQYF. The CDR3, as DNA: TGCGCCAGCAGCCCAAGGACAGGGGCCGGGGAGACCCAGTACTTC.

About this clone itself: A read error is likely, as this CDR3 ends without the conserved phenylalanine or tryptophan. The chain couples TRBV4-3 to TRBJ1-1; perhaps TRBD1 as D (5 bases). Germline-derived CDR1 and CDR2 are LGHNA and YSLEER. The CDR3 runs to 18 residues. Trimming stripped 0 bases from V and 4 bases from J, with 21 bases between. The CDR3, as DNA: TGCGCCAGCAGCCAAGAGGGATACGATAAGAGGGGAGGCACTGAAGCTTTCCTT. Translating it yields CASSQEGYDKRGGTEAFL.

This CDR3 is CATRSGLSNQPQHF. The DNA of the CDR3 is TGTGCCACCCGCTCAGGGTTGAGCAATCAGCCCCAGCATTTT. The chain carries TRBV19 and TRBJ1-5; D is perhaps TRBD1 (5 bases). Germline loops: CDR1 LNHDA, CDR2 SQIVND (reference sequence). V lost 10 bases to trimming and J lost 1 base, with 14 bases between them. This CDR3 has 14 residues.

This chain uses TRBV5-1 with TRBJ1-1; a weak D match, TRBD1 (6 bases). The CDR3 is made up of 15 amino acids. From germline, CDR1 is SGHRS and CDR2 YFSETQ. V was cut by 0 bases and J by 3 bases, with 12 bases left in between. Written as DNA, the CDR3 is TGCGCCAGCAGCTTGGCCACAGGGATGGACACTGAAGCTTTCTTT. Protein product: CASSLATGMDTEAFF.

The genes are TRBV30 and TRBJ1-2; TRBD1 agrees at 9 bases. V was clipped by 3 bases and J by 7 bases; unmatched bases: 12. This CDR3 contains 15 residues. The germline CDR1 and CDR2 sequences are GTSNPN and SVGIG (reference sequence). CDR3 region: CAWSALLQGAAGYTF. CDR3 in DNA: TGTGCCTGGAGCGCCTTATTACAGGGGGCCGCTGGCTACACCTTC.

The chain has TRBV5-1 and TRBJ1-4, with 9 bases lining up with TRBD1. CDR3 length: 14 residues. Trimming at V came to 0 bases and at J to 8 bases, leaving 2 bases not matched to a gene. In germline, CDR1 is SGHRS, CDR2 YFSETQ. The CDR3 bases are TGCGCCAGCAGCTTGGGGGACAGGGCGGAAAAACTGTTTTTT. It specifies CASSLGDRAEKLFF. Full variable domain (missing parts from reference TRBV5-1 and TRBJ1-4): KAGVTQTPRYLIKTRGQQVTLSCSPISGHRSVSWYQQTPGQGLQFLFEYFSETQRNKGNFPGRFSGRQFSNSRSEMNVSTLELGDSALYLCASSLGDRAEKLFFGSGTQLSVL.

J is TRBJ1-5 and V is TRBV18; maybe TRBD1 (6 bases). V was pared by 6 bases and J by 1 base, with 10 bases between. The germline V gene has CDR1 KGHSH and CDR2 LQKENI. The CDR3 sequence is 14 residues long. The CDR3 DNA sequence: TGTGCCAGCTCTCCCGACAGGAGCAATCAGCCCCAGCATTTT. Its protein product is CASSPDRSNQPQHF. The full variable domain, its missing parts supplied by reference TRBV18 and TRBJ1-5, is NAGVMQNPRHLVRRRGQEARLRCSPMKGHSHVYWYRQLPEEGLKFMVYLQKENIIDESGMPKERFSAEFPKEGPSILRIQQVVRGDSAAYFCASSPDRSNQPQHFGDGTRLSIL.

The V and J genes are TRBV29-1 and TRBJ2-1; D perhaps matches TRBD1 (6 bases). The length of the CDR3 is 12 residues. V was cut by 8 bases and J by 2 bases, with 10 bases left in between. Germline assignment: CDR1 SQVTM and CDR2 ANQGSEA. The CDR3 reads CSPRGAYNEQFF. CDR3 DNA: TGCAGCCCCAGGGGCGCCTACAATGAGCAGTTCTTC.

V is TRBV4-2 and J is TRBJ1-1; perhaps TRBD1 as D (5 bases). There are 16 residues in the CDR3. Trimming took off 3 bases at V and 0 bases at J, with 14 bases between the two ends. Per the germline V gene, CDR1 is LGHNA and CDR2 is YNFKEQ. The CDR3 region is CASSHGSGGMNTEAFF. The DNA of the CDR3 is TGTGCCAGCAGCCATGGAAGCGGGGGAATGAACACTGAAGCTTTCTTT.

V is TRBV6-5 and J is TRBJ2-1; D is ambiguous. The V gene's germline CDR1 is MNHEY and CDR2 SVGAGI. The CDR3 contains 12 residues. The ends were cut back, 5 bases at V and 7 bases at J, with 9 bases in the middle. The CDR3 sequence: CASSPTRNEQFF. The CDR3 coding sequence is TGTGCCAGCAGTCCGACTCGAAATGAGCAGTTCTTC.

The chain is built from TRBV7-8 and TRBJ1-2; D gene ambiguous. V lost 1 base and J 0 bases, leaving 9 bases between the germline ends. Germline V lookup: CDR1 SGHVS, CDR2 FQNEAQ. The CDR3 loop spans 15 amino acids. CDR3 loop: CASSLVAGANYGYTF. Here the CDR3 DNA reads TGTGCCAGCAGCTTAGTCGCCGGAGCTAACTATGGCTACACCTTC.

The genes are TRBV25-1 and TRBJ2-1; TRBD2 agrees at 13 bases. CDR3 length: 15 residues. V shed 8 bases and J 7 bases; nucleotides not matched to a gene: 8. Germline-derived CDR1 and CDR2 are MGHDK and SYGVNS. CDR3 amino acids: CASGLAGVSRNEQFF. For the CDR3, the DNA is TGTGCCAGCGGACTAGCGGGAGTTTCCAGGAATGAGCAGTTCTTC.

This chain links TRBV30 with TRBJ2-7; 8 bases match TRBD1. The CDR3 sequence is 14 residues long. Germline lookup yields CDR1 GTSNPN and CDR2 SVGIG (reference sequence). Unmatched junction bases numbered 12, after V lost 3 bases and J lost 8 bases. This chain's CDR3 is CAWSLARTGGQQYF. As DNA, the CDR3 is TGTGCCTGGAGCCTAGCTCGAACAGGGGGACAGCAGTACTTC.

This chain connects TRBV30 to TRBJ2-1; 11 positions match TRBD2. With 2 bases clipped from V and 0 bases from J, the junction kept 18 bases outside the gene matches. Per the germline V gene, CDR1 is GTSNPN and CDR2 is SVGIG (reference sequence). CDR3 length: 21 amino acids. CDR3 coding DNA: TGTGCCTGGAGTTTGAGACTAGCGGGACTTACCGCCCGGAGCTCCTACAATGAGCAGTTCTTC. This codes for CAWSLRLAGLTARSSYNEQFF.

Concerning this clone itself: The junction differs from germline at one of its ends, possibly a read error. The chain joins TRBV4-1 to TRBJ1-1, with TRBD1 matching over 7 bases. Germline assignment: CDR1 MGHRA and CDR2 YSYEKL. The CDR3 contains 15 residues. The CDR3 is CASSQDDRVGTEDFF. CDR3 coding DNA: TGCGCCAGCAGCCAAGATGACAGGGTAGGGACTGAAGATTTCTTT.

V and J are TRBV4-2 and TRBJ1-5; TRBD1 aligns across 7 bases. The germline V gene encodes CDR1 LGHNA and CDR2 YNFKEQ. CDR3 length: 17 amino acids. J lost 7 bases, V lost 0 bases, and 12 bases had no gene match. The CDR3: CASSQDVRQGEEQPQHF. The CDR3, as DNA: TGTGCCAGCAGCCAAGATGTCCGGCAGGGGGAAGAGCAGCCCCAGCATTTT.

The gene calls are TRBV6-5 and TRBJ1-1; D remains unclear. Germline loops: CDR1 MNHEY, CDR2 SVGAGI. This CDR3 is 14 amino acids long. V was shortened by 4 bases and J by 4 bases, with 13 bases between the two germline ends. The CDR3 bases are TGTGCCAGCAGTTTTCAAGAGGGAGGCACTGAAGCTTTCTTT. Protein product: CASSFQEGGTEAFF.

The V and J genes are TRBV4-3 and TRBJ2-3; 7 nucleotides align to TRBD2. Germline lookup yields CDR1 LGHNA and CDR2 YSLEER. The CDR3 loop spans 16 amino acids. Trimming at V came to 1 base and at J to 0 bases, leaving 4 bases not matched to a gene. The CDR3 is CASSQGPAGSTDTQYF. Here the CDR3 DNA reads TGCGCCAGCAGCCAAGGGCCAGCGGGGAGCACAGATACGCAGTATTTT.

V is TRBV12-5 and J is TRBJ2-7, with 9 bases that match TRBD1. The ends lost 6 bases at V and 3 bases at J; junction bases unmatched: 3. From germline, CDR1 is LGHNT and CDR2 FRNRAP. CDR3 length: 13 amino acids. CDR3 DNA: TGTGCTAGTGGAAAGACAGGGGGCTACGAGCAGTACTTC. It specifies CASGKTGGYEQYF.

The chain couples TRBV18 to TRBJ2-1; D unclear. Trimming pared 4 bases from V and 6 bases from J, leaving 16 bases between. CDR3 size: 15 residues. Germline V lookup: CDR1 KGHSH, CDR2 LQKENI. The CDR3 DNA sequence: TGTGCCAGCTCACTGCTTCCCGGGTACCCCAATGAGCAGTTCTTC. Translating it yields CASSLLPGYPNEQFF.

The chain couples TRBV4-3 to TRBJ2-7; 10 bases match TRBD2. Germline V gene sequence: CDR1 LGHNA, CDR2 YSLEER. This CDR3 has 17 residues. Trimming cost V 2 bases and J 2 bases; bases outside gene matches: 9. The chain's CDR3 is CASSQLASGSQPYEQYF. CDR3 nucleotides: TGCGCCAGCAGCCAATTGGCTAGCGGGAGTCAACCCTACGAGCAGTACTTC.

This chain links TRBV7-9 with TRBJ2-1, with D perhaps matching TRBD2 (5 bases). The CDR3 is made up of 15 amino acids. The V gene's germline CDR1 is SEHNR and CDR2 FQNEAQ (reference sequence). Trimming took off 3 bases at V and 0 bases at J, with 9 bases between the two ends. In DNA form, the CDR3 reads TGTGCCAGCAGCTTGGAGCGGACCTCCTACAATGAGCAGTTCTTC. It yields the protein CASSLERTSYNEQFF. The whole variable domain, remainder taken from reference TRBV7-9 and TRBJ2-1, is DTGVSQNPRHKITKRGQNVTFRCDPISEHNRLYWYRQTLGQGPEFLTYFQNEAQLEKSRLLSDRFSAERPKGSFSTLEIQRTEQGDSAMYLCASSLERTSYNEQFFGPGTRLTVL.

V usage is TRBV30 and J usage is TRBJ1-5, with 7 bases matching TRBD1. Germline V CDR1 and CDR2: GTSNPN, SVGIG (reference sequence). Trimming removed 4 bases from V and 1 base from J; junction bases left unmatched: 7. This CDR3 is built from 15 residues. This CDR3 reads CAWNRGRLSNQPQHF. Written as DNA, the CDR3 is TGTGCCTGGAACAGGGGAAGGTTGAGCAATCAGCCCCAGCATTTT.

The J gene is TRBJ2-3, the V gene TRBV30, with D possibly TRBD1 on 5 matching bases. Germline V lookup: CDR1 GTSNPN, CDR2 SVGIG (reference sequence). V shed 8 bases and J shed 7 bases, with 13 bases lying between them. The CDR3 runs 11 residues. The CDR3 DNA reads TGTGCCCTGGATAAGGGGAATACGCAGTATTTT. This encodes CALDKGNTQYF.

The V gene is TRBV25-1, the J gene TRBJ2-7; D not certain. The germline CDR1 and CDR2 sequences are MGHDK and SYGVNS. The CDR3 has 12 amino acids. The V gene lost 3 bases and the J gene lost 0 bases, with 3 bases spanning the gap. The CDR3 spells CASSDISYEQYF. The CDR3 region has the DNA TGTGCCAGCAGTGATATCTCCTACGAGCAGTACTTC.